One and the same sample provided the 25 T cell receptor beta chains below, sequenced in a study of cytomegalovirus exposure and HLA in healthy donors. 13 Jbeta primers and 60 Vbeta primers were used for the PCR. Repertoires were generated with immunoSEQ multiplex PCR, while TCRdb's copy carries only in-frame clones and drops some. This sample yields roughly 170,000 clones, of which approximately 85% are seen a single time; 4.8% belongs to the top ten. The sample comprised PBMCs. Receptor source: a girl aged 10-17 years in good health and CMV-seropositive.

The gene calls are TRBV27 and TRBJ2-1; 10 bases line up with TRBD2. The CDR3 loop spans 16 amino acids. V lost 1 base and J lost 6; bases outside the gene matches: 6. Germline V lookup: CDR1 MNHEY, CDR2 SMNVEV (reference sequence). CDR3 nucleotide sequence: TGTGCCAGCAGTTTATGGTTAAGCGGGGGGGCCAATGAGCAGTTCTTC. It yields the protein CASSLWLSGGANEQFF.

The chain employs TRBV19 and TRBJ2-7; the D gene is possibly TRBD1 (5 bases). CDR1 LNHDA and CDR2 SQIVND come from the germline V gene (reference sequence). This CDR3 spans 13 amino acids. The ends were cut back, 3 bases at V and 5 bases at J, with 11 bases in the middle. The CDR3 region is CASSIGWGDEQYF. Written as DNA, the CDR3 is TGTGCCAGTAGTATTGGGTGGGGCGACGAGCAGTACTTC.

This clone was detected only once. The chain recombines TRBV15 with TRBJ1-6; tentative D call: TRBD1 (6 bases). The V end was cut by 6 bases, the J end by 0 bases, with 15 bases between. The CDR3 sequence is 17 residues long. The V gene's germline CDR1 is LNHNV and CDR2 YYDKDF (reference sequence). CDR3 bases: TGTGCCACCAGAGCAACAGGGTTCAGCTCCTATAATTCACCCCTCCACTTT. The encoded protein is CATRATGFSSYNSPLHF.

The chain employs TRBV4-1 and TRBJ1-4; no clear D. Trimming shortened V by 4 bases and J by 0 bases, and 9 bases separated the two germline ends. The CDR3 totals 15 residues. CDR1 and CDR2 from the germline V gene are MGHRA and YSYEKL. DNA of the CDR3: TGCGCCAGCAGCCTTTTGGCAGCAACTAATGAAAAACTGTTTTTT. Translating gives CASSLLAATNEKLFF.

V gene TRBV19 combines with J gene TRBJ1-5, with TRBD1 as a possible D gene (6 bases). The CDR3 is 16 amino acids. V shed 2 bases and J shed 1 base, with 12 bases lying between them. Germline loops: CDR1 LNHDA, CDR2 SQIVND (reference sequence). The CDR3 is CASSIKNRGSNQPQHF. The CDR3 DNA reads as TGTGCCAGTAGTATAAAGAATAGGGGGAGCAATCAGCCCCAGCATTTT.

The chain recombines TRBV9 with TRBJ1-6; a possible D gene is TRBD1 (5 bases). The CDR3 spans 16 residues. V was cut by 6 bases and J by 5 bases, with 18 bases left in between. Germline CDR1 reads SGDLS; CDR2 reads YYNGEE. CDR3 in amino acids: CASTAPGGYDNSPLHF. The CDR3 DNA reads TGTGCCAGCACCGCCCCGGGGGGGTATGATAATTCACCCCTCCACTTT.

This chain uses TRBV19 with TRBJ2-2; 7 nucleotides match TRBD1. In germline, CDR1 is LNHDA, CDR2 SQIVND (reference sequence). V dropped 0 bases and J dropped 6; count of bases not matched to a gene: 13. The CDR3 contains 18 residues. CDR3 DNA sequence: TGTGCCAGTAGTATAGACTCGAAAACAGACAGGGACCCCGGGGAGCTGTTTTTT. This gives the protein CASSIDSKTDRDPGELFF.

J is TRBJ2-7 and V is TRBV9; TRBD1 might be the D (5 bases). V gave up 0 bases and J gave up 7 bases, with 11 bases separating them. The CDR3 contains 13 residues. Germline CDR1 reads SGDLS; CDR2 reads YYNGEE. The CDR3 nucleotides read TGTGCCAGCAGCGTAGGACCAGGGTGGGAGCAGTACTTC. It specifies CASSVGPGWEQYF.

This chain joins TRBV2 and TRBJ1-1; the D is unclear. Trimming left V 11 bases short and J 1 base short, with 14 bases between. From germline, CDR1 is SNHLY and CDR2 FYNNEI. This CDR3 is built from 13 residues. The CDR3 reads CAGPLKGNTEAFF. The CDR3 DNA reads TGTGCCGGGCCCCTAAAAGGGAACACTGAAGCTTTCTTT.

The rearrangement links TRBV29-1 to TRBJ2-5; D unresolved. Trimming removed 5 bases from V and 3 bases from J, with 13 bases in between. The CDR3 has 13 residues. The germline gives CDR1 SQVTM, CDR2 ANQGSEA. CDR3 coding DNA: TGCAGCGTTCGTACTAAACCAGAAGAGACCCAGTACTTC. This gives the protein CSVRTKPEETQYF.

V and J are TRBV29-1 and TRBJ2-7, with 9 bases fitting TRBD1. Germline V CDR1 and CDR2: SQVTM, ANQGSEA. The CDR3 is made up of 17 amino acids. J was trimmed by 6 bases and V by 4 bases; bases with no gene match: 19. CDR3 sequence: CSVVGRPRDRVGPEQYF. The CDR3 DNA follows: TGCAGCGTTGTAGGTCGCCCTCGGGACAGGGTCGGGCCCGAGCAGTACTTC.

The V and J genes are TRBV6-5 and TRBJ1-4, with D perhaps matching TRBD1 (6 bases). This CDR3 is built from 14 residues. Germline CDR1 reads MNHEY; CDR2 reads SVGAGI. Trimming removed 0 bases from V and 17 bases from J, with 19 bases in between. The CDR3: CASSYSAQGVSVFF. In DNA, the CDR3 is TGTGCCAGCAGTTACTCGGCACAGGGTGTTTCCGTTTTTTTT.

The CDR3 region has the DNA TGTGCCAGCAGCGCCAAGGGGGGGTATGGCTACACCTTC. Encoded protein: CASSAKGGYGYTF. The chain combines TRBV7-9 with TRBJ1-2; maybe TRBD1 (6 bases). Trimming removed 5 bases at V and 5 bases at J, with 12 bases between. Per the germline V gene, CDR1 is SEHNR and CDR2 is FQNEAQ (reference sequence). The CDR3 spans 13 residues. Variable domain in full (rest from reference TRBV7-9 and TRBJ1-2): DTGVSQNPRHKITKRGQNVTFRCDPISEHNRLYWYRQTLGQGPEFLTYFQNEAQLEKSRLLSDRFSAERPKGSFSTLEIQRTEQGDSAMYLCASSAKGGYGYTFGSGTRLTVV.

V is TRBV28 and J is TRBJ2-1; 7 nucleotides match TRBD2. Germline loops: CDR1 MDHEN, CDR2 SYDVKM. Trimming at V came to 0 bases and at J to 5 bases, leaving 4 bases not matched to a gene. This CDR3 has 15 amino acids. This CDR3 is CASSLWGGGHNEQFF. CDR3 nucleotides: TGTGCCAGCAGTTTATGGGGCGGGGGACACAATGAGCAGTTCTTC.

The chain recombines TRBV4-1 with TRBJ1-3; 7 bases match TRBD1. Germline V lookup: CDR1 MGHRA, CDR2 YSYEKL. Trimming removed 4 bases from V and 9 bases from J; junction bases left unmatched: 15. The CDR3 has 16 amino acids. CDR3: CASSLRTGMQEPTIYF. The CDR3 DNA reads TGCGCCAGCAGCCTCCGGACAGGAATGCAGGAGCCCACCATATATTTT.

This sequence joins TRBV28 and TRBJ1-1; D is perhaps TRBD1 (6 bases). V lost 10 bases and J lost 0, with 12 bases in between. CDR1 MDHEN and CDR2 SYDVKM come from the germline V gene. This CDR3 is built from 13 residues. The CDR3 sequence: CAIQGWVNTEAFF. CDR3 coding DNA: TGTGCCATCCAGGGGTGGGTGAACACTGAAGCTTTCTTT.

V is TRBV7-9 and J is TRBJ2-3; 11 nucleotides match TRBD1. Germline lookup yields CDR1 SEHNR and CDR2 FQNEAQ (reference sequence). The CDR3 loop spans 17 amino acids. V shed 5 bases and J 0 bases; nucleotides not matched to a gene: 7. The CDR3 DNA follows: TGTGCCAGCAGCCCCGGGACAGGGGGTGTCAGCACAGATACGCAGTATTTT. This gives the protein CASSPGTGGVSTDTQYF.

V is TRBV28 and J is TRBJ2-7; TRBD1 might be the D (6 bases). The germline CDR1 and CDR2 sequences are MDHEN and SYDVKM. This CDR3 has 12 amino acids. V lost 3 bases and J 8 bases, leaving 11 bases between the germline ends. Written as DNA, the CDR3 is TGTGCCAGCAGTTTTTGGGGGCTCCAGCAGTACTTC. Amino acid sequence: CASSFWGLQQYF.

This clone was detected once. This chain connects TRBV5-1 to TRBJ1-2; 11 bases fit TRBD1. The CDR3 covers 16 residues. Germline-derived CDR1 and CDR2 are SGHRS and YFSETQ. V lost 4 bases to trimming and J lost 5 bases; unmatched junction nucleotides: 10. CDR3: CASSARTGGAGYGYTF. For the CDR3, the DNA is TGCGCCAGCAGCGCCAGGACAGGGGGCGCCGGGTATGGCTACACCTTC.

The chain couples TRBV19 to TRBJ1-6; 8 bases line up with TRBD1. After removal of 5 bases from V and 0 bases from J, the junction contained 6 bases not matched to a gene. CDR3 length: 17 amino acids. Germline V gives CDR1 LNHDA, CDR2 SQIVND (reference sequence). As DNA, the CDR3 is TGTGCCAGTAGTCTACAGGGGGTCCGCTCCTATAATTCACCCCTCCACTTT. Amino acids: CASSLQGVRSYNSPLHF. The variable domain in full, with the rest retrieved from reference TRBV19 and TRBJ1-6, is DGGITQSPKYLFRKEGQNVTLSCEQNLNHDAMYWYRQDPGQGLRLIYYSQIVNDFQKGDIAEGYSVSREKKESFPLTVTSAQKNPTAFYLCASSLQGVRSYNSPLHFGNGTRLTVT.

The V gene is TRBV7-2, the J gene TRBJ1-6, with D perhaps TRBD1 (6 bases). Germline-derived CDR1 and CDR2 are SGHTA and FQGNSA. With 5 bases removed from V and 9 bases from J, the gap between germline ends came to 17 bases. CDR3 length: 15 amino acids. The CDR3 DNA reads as TGTGCCAGCAGCCCTGAGGGGGGGGCGCGTTCACCCCTCCACTTT. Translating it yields CASSPEGGARSPLHF.

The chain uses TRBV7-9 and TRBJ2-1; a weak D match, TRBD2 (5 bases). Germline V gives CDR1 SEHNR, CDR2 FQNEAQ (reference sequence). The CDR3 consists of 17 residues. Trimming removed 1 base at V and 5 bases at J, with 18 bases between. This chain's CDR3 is CASSLVPARDVDNEQFF. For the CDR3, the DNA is TGTGCCAGCAGCTTAGTCCCGGCGAGGGATGTTGACAATGAGCAGTTCTTC.

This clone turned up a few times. CDR3 sequence (DNA): TGCGCCAGCAGCTTGGAGGACGGGGACACTGAAGCTTTCTTT. As protein: CASSLEDGDTEAFF. The chain is built from TRBV5-1 and TRBJ1-1; D remains ambiguous. CDR1 and CDR2 from the germline V gene are SGHRS and YFSETQ. CDR3 length equals 14 residues. The V end was cut by 0 bases, the J end by 3 bases, with 9 bases between.

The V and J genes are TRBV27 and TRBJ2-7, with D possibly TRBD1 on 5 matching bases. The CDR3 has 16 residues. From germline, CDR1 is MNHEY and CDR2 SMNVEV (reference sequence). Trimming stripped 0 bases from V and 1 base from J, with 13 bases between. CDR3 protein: CASSLSSQAPSYEQYF. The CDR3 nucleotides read TGTGCCAGCAGTTTATCGTCACAGGCACCTTCCTACGAGCAGTACTTC.

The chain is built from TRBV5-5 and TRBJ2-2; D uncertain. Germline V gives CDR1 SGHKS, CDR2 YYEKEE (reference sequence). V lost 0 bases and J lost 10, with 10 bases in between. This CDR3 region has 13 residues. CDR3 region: CASSLEAQAELFF. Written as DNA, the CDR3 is TGTGCCAGCAGCTTGGAGGCCCAGGCGGAGCTGTTTTTT.